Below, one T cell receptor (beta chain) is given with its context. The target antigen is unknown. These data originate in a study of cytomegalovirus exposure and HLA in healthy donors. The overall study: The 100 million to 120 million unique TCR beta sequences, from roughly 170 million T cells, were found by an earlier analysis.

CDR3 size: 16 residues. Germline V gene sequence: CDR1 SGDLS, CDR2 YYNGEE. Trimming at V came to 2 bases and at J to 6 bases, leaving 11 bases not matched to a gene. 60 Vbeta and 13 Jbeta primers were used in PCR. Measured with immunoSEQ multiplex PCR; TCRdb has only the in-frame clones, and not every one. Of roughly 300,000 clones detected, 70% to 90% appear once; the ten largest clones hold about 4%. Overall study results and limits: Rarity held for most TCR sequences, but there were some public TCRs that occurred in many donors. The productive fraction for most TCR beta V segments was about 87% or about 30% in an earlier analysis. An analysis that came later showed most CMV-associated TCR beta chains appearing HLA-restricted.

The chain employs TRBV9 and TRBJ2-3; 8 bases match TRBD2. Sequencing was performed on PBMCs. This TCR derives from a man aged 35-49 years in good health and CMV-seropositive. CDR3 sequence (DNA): TGTGCCAGCAGCGTGAACATAGCGGGATCCACGGATACGCAGTATTTT. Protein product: CASSVNIAGSTDTQYF.